This entry lists 2 T cell receptor beta chains sequenced from one sample in a study of cytomegalovirus exposure and HLA in healthy donors. It was with 60 Vbeta and 13 Jbeta primers that the PCR ran. Some clones are missing from TCRdb's copy, which holds only in-frame ones; the method was immunoSEQ multiplex PCR. Of about 160,000 clones in the sample, under 80% were seen once. The source material was PBMCs. These receptor sequences come from a female donor in good health and CMV-seronegative.

The chain links TRBV5-6 to TRBJ2-1; D ambiguous. Germline V CDR1 and CDR2: SGHDT, YYEEEE. V lost 3 bases and J 7 bases, leaving 11 bases between the germline ends. The CDR3 extends over 13 amino acids. CDR3 sequence (DNA): TGTGCCAGCAGCTCCCGTTTCAGAAATGAGCAGTTCTTC. It translates to CASSSRFRNEQFF.

V is TRBV4-1 and J is TRBJ1-4, with D perhaps TRBD1 (6 bases). V lost 1 base, J lost 4 bases, and 10 bases lay in between. Per the germline V gene, CDR1 is MGHRA and CDR2 is YSYEKL. The CDR3 extends over 15 amino acids. The DNA of the CDR3 is TGCGCCAGCAGCCAAGGGGACACAAATAATGAAAAACTGTTTTTT. This codes for CASSQGDTNNEKLFF.